This entry describes one TCR beta chain. The data were taken from a study of blood T cells in healthy people across ages. Then a second PCR, running about 7 to 11 cycles, was carried out with a sample-barcoded 5' primer and a J-beta primer mix. Each CDR3 protein is one row after TCRdb ran MiXCR on the 5' RACE reads. The table includes about 720,000 distinct CDR3 sequences, approximately 21% detected once. The CDR3 is 13 amino acids. V was trimmed by 7 bases and J by 0 bases, leaving 6 bases between them. CDR1 and CDR2 from the germline V gene are MNHNY and SVGAGI (reference sequence). The sequence was collected from a man in his 70s in good health. The chain links TRBV6-6 to TRBJ2-2; D ambiguous. Sequenced sample: blood. This CDR3 reads CASNLPNTGELFF. CDR3 nucleotide sequence: TGTGCCAGCAACCTACCGAACACCGGGGAGCTGTTTTTT.